Following are 30 T cell receptor beta chains from one sample sequenced in a study of a mutant IDH1 vaccine in newly diagnosed glioma. Time point described: week 35, safety follow-up. Each dose delivered 300 ug of mutant IDH1 20-mer peptide subcutaneously with imiquimod. Libraries were prepared by immunoSEQ multiplex PCR; TCRdb keeps only in-frame clonotypes and omits some of them. The sample shows some 30,000 clones, 60% to 85% of them seen only once. What these receptors recognize is not known. This sample comprised PBMCs, obtained from a glioma patient whose treatment included an IDH1 peptide vaccine. Every receptor here comes from a woman younger than 45 with glioma. Some clones in this sample may be carry-over from other donors' samples.

This clone has more than one count but fewer than ten. One junction end disagrees with the germline gene, perhaps due to a read error. Here the CDR3 DNA reads TGTGCTAGCAGCCCCAGAGACAGGGGGGGTCCCGGGGAGCTGTTTTTT. Translated: CASSPRDRGGPGELFF. This chain uses TRBV9 with TRBJ2-2; 9 nucleotides match TRBD1. The CDR3 extends over 16 amino acids. Germline loops: CDR1 SGDLS, CDR2 YYNGEE.

The chain is built from TRBV10-1 and TRBJ2-3; the D gene is possibly TRBD2 (6 bases). V was trimmed by 2 bases and J by 6 bases, leaving 18 bases between them. CDR3 size: 16 residues. Germline V lookup: CDR1 WNHNN, CDR2 SYGVQD (reference sequence). DNA for the CDR3: TGCGCCAGCAGTGAGGGAGCTAGCGCAACGGGGGATACGCAGTATTTT. This codes for CASSEGASATGDTQYF.

J is TRBJ2-3 and V is TRBV6-1, with a possible D match to TRBD2 (6 bases). Trimming cost V 5 bases and J 1 base, with 10 bases left between them. Germline V CDR1 and CDR2: MNHNS, SASEGT. The CDR3 runs to 14 residues. The CDR3 is CASSPGGGTDTQYF. CDR3 DNA: TGTGCCAGCAGTCCCGGGGGAGGCACAGATACGCAGTATTTT.

The genes are TRBV29-1 and TRBJ1-1; D remains unclear. The CDR3 is 13 amino acids. CDR1 and CDR2 (germline): SQVTM, ANQGSEA. Trimming took 2 bases from V and 0 from J, leaving 7 bases between them. The CDR3: CSVEIGLNTEAFF. The CDR3 nucleotides are TGCAGCGTTGAAATAGGACTGAACACTGAAGCTTTCTTT.

The chain employs TRBV19 and TRBJ1-5; 7 positions agree with TRBD1. Germline CDR1 and CDR2: LNHDA and SQIVND (reference sequence). V lost 6 bases, J lost 1 base, and 6 bases stayed unmatched. The CDR3 is 15 amino acids. The CDR3 DNA is TGTGCCAGTAGCTTCTCCAGGGGGAGCAATCAGCCCCAGCATTTT. Its translation is CASSFSRGSNQPQHF.

The chain carries TRBV30 and TRBJ1-1, with D unresolved. Germline V CDR1 and CDR2: GTSNPN, SVGIG (reference sequence). The CDR3 has 13 amino acids. With 0 bases removed from V and 3 bases from J, the gap between germline ends came to 8 bases. The CDR3 region has the DNA TGTGCCTGGAGTGTAAGTAGGGACACTGAAGCTTTCTTT. This encodes CAWSVSRDTEAFF. The whole variable domain, filled in from reference TRBV30 and TRBJ1-1, reads SQTIHQWPATLVQPVGSPLSLECTVEGTSNPNLYWYRQAAGRGLQLLFYSVGIGQISSEVPQNLSASRPQDRQFILSSKKLLLSDSGFYLCAWSVSRDTEAFFGQGTRLTVV.

The chain employs TRBV4-1 and TRBJ2-7, with 12 bases fitting TRBD2. Germline CDR1 reads MGHRA; CDR2 reads YSYEKL. CDR3 length equals 17 residues. The trim removed 1 base at V and 7 bases at J, leaving 11 bases unmatched. The chain's CDR3 is CASSQGRLGLAGGEQYF. Written as DNA, the CDR3 is TGCGCCAGCAGCCAAGGCCGCCTGGGACTAGCGGGTGGAGAGCAGTACTTC.

In its sample, this clone was seen once. The chain couples TRBV5-6 to TRBJ2-1; D remains ambiguous. Germline values: CDR1 SGHDT, CDR2 YYEEEE. The germline V and J ends were trimmed by 5 bases and 4 bases, with 4 bases remaining between them. This CDR3 comprises 11 residues. CDR3 in DNA: TGTGCCAGCAGTTTGTACAATGAGCAGTTCTTC. Translating it yields CASSLYNEQFF.

V usage is TRBV10-2 and J usage is TRBJ2-5; TRBD2 matches 12 bases. Germline CDR1 WSHSY, CDR2 SAAADI. Germline trimming cut 6 bases from V and 3 bases from J; bases unmatched to any gene: 5. This CDR3 has 15 residues. CDR3 coding DNA: TGCGCCAGCAGCTCTAGCGGGAGGGCCGAAGAGACCCAGTACTTC. This translates into CASSSSGRAEETQYF.

This sequence joins TRBV5-6 and TRBJ2-2; 10 bases map to TRBD2. Germline loops: CDR1 SGHDT, CDR2 YYEEEE. J lost 3 bases, V lost 2 bases, and 4 bases had no gene match. The CDR3 spans 16 residues. Here the CDR3 DNA reads TGTGCCAGCAGCTTCCTAGCGGGAGAGGACACCGGGGAGCTGTTTTTT. Translating it yields CASSFLAGEDTGELFF.

The chain couples TRBV6-1 to TRBJ1-5; D is possibly TRBD1 (5 bases). Looked up from germline, CDR1 is MNHNS and CDR2 is SASEGT. V was cut by 6 bases and J by 4 bases, with 10 bases left in between. The CDR3 totals 13 residues. The DNA of the CDR3 is TGTGCCAGCAGCCCAAGGGGAAATCAGCCCCAGCATTTT. Translation: CASSPRGNQPQHF.

This sequence joins TRBV6-5 and TRBJ2-7; D may be TRBD1 (6 bases). The CDR3 consists of 14 residues. Germline V lookup: CDR1 MNHEY, CDR2 SVGAGI. V dropped 5 bases and J dropped 3 bases, with 14 bases sitting between them. Written as DNA, the CDR3 is TGTGCCAGCAGTACGGACAGAGATAACTACGAGCAGTACTTC. This codes for CASSTDRDNYEQYF.

This chain uses TRBV4-1 with TRBJ2-3; TRBD2 aligns across 14 bases. Losses at the gene ends were 4 bases for V and 4 bases for J; bases not matched to a gene: 4. The CDR3 is 16 residues long. Germline-derived CDR1 and CDR2 are MGHRA and YSYEKL. The CDR3 DNA is TGCGCCAGCAGCCCTGGACTAGCGGGAGGCGCAGATACGCAGTATTTT. This encodes CASSPGLAGGADTQYF.

The chain carries TRBV27 and TRBJ2-3; TRBD2 aligns across 8 bases. Germline values: CDR1 MNHEY, CDR2 SMNVEV (reference sequence). The CDR3 spans 14 residues. With 7 bases clipped from V and 6 bases from J, the junction kept 9 bases outside the gene matches. DNA for the CDR3: TGTGCCAGCAACCCACTAGCGGACCAGGATACGCAGTATTTT. Translating it yields CASNPLADQDTQYF.

The V call is TRBV30, the J call TRBJ1-2; D might be TRBD1 (5 bases). The germline V gene encodes CDR1 GTSNPN and CDR2 SVGIG (reference sequence). CDR3 size: 14 residues. V gave up 2 bases and J gave up 7 bases, with 17 bases separating them. The CDR3 region is CAWSFQRGRSGYTF. CDR3 DNA: TGTGCCTGGAGTTTCCAAAGGGGACGAAGTGGCTACACCTTC.

V usage is TRBV10-3 and J usage is TRBJ2-3, with TRBD2 as a possible D gene (5 bases). Trimming took off 1 base at V and 10 bases at J, with 9 bases between the two ends. CDR3 length equals 12 residues. Germline lookup yields CDR1 ENHRY and CDR2 SYGVKD. CDR3 nucleotide sequence: TGTGCCATCAGTGAGTTCGAGGGCCCGCAGTATTTT. Translating it yields CAISEFEGPQYF.

This chain joins TRBV27 and TRBJ1-1, with a tentative D call TRBD1 (5 bases). Germline CDR1 reads MNHEY; CDR2 reads SMNVEV (reference sequence). Trimming stripped 7 bases from V and 5 bases from J, with 14 bases between. The CDR3 runs 13 residues. CDR3 bases: TGTGCCAGCACCCCGAGGGGAAGGACTGAAGCTTTCTTT. This encodes CASTPRGRTEAFF.

V gene TRBV18 combines with J gene TRBJ2-1; D ambiguous. Germline CDR1 KGHSH, CDR2 LQKENI. V lost 6 bases to trimming and J lost 0 bases, with 15 bases between them. This CDR3 has 16 residues. The CDR3 protein is CASSPGIGVSYNEQFF. As DNA, the CDR3 is TGTGCCAGCTCCCCAGGTATTGGGGTCTCCTACAATGAGCAGTTCTTC.

This chain links TRBV19 with TRBJ1-1, with D perhaps matching TRBD1 (5 bases). Germline V gene sequence: CDR1 LNHDA, CDR2 SQIVND (reference sequence). V shed 4 bases and J shed 4 bases, with 13 bases lying between them. The CDR3 runs 14 residues. As DNA, the CDR3 is TGTGCCAGTAGTACGGGGGGATTAGGCACTGAAGCTTTCTTT. As protein: CASSTGGLGTEAFF. The full variable domain, in which reference TRBV19 and TRBJ1-1 provide the parts outside the CDR3, is DGGITQSPKYLFRKEGQNVTLSCEQNLNHDAMYWYRQDPGQGLRLIYYSQIVNDFQKGDIAEGYSVSREKKESFPLTVTSAQKNPTAFYLCASSTGGLGTEAFFGQGTRLTVV.

The chain recombines TRBV9 with TRBJ2-7, with 10 bases that match TRBD1. Germline V CDR1 and CDR2: SGDLS, YYNGEE. CDR3 length equals 16 residues. After removal of 3 bases from V and 2 bases from J, the junction contained 8 bases not matched to a gene. CDR3 DNA: TGTGCCAGCAGCGGGACCGAGACAGGGGGCGCCTACGAGCAGTACTTC. Encoded protein: CASSGTETGGAYEQYF. Drawing the rest from reference TRBV9 and TRBJ2-7, the complete variable domain is DSGVTQTPKHLITATGQRVTLRCSPRSGDLSVYWYQQSLDQGLQFLIQYYNGEERAKGNILERFSAQQFPDLHSELNLSSLELGDSALYFCASSGTETGGAYEQYFGPGTRLTVT.

The chain combines TRBV7-9 with TRBJ2-7; D perhaps matches TRBD1 (6 bases). Germline V gives CDR1 SEHNR, CDR2 FQNEAQ (reference sequence). This CDR3 spans 15 amino acids. V lost 4 bases and J 1 base, leaving 14 bases between the germline ends. The DNA for the CDR3 is TGTGCCAGCAGCTCCTATAGGACAGATTCCTACGAGCAGTACTTC. Protein product: CASSSYRTDSYEQYF.

The chain combines TRBV30 with TRBJ2-7; 9 nucleotides match TRBD1. Germline loops: CDR1 GTSNPN, CDR2 SVGIG (reference sequence). Trimming took 4 bases from V and 4 from J; bases not matched to a gene: 5. The CDR3 covers 13 residues. The CDR3 spells CAWTWTGAYEQYF. In DNA form, the CDR3 reads TGTGCCTGGACGTGGACAGGGGCTTACGAGCAGTACTTC.

This clone was seen only once. The CDR3 DNA reads TGTGCCAGCAGTGAATATGGAGGGAACACCGGGGAGCTGTTTTTT. Its translation: CASSEYGGNTGELFF. V and J are TRBV2 and TRBJ2-2; weak D call: TRBD2 (5 bases). V lost 2 bases, J lost 1 base, and 8 bases lay in between. The V gene's germline CDR1 is SNHLY and CDR2 FYNNEI. The CDR3 length is 15 residues.

V gene TRBV14 combines with J gene TRBJ2-7; 8 nucleotides line up with TRBD2. This CDR3 spans 15 amino acids. Germline lookup yields CDR1 SGHDN and CDR2 FVKESK. V gave up 0 bases and J gave up 6 bases; unmatched junction bases: 7. This CDR3 is CASSQDPGRATEQYF. The CDR3 DNA is TGTGCCAGCAGCCAAGATCCCGGGAGGGCCACCGAGCAGTACTTC.

A few counts support this clone. The chain joins TRBV4-1 to TRBJ1-1, with unresolved D. CDR1 and CDR2 (germline): MGHRA, YSYEKL. V was cut by 4 bases and J by 0 bases, with 18 bases left in between. This CDR3 is 17 amino acids long. This chain's CDR3 is CASSPQFRLEVNTEAFF. CDR3 DNA: TGCGCCAGCAGCCCGCAATTTAGACTGGAGGTGAACACTGAAGCTTTCTTT.

The chain combines TRBV5-1 with TRBJ2-5; tentatively, D is TRBD1 (6 bases). The CDR3 extends over 14 amino acids. The germline V gene encodes CDR1 SGHRS and CDR2 YFSETQ. V lost 2 bases, J lost 3 bases, and 11 bases lay in between. CDR3 in amino acids: CASSFIGQKETQYF. Here the CDR3 DNA reads TGCGCCAGCAGCTTCATCGGACAGAAAGAGACCCAGTACTTC.

The genes are TRBV11-2 and TRBJ2-7; tentatively, D is TRBD1 (5 bases). V shed 2 bases and J shed 1 base, with 6 bases lying between them. Per germline, CDR1 SGHAT and CDR2 FQNNGV. CDR3 length: 13 residues. The CDR3 loop reads CASSLQGSYEQYF. CDR3 in DNA: TGTGCCAGCAGCTTACAGGGATCCTACGAGCAGTACTTC.

This clone is a singleton in its sample. This chain joins TRBV4-1 and TRBJ2-6, with 8 nucleotides matching TRBD1. Germline V gene sequence: CDR1 MGHRA, CDR2 YSYEKL. The CDR3 totals 18 residues. Trimming removed 3 bases from V and 0 bases from J; junction bases left unmatched: 7. This chain's CDR3 is CASSQTGALNSGANVLTF. For the CDR3, the DNA is TGCGCCAGCAGCCAGACAGGGGCCCTTAACTCTGGGGCCAACGTCCTGACTTTC.

This clone showed up just a few times. This rearrangement joins TRBV5-1 to TRBJ1-1, with TRBD1 as a possible D gene (5 bases). The germline CDR1 and CDR2 sequences are SGHRS and YFSETQ. The CDR3 is 14 amino acids. With 0 bases removed from V and 7 bases from J, the gap between germline ends came to 13 bases. The DNA for the CDR3 is TGCGCCAGCAGCTTGGTTGGGGGGGTTGGTGAAGCTTTCTTT. Translating it yields CASSLVGGVGEAFF. The full variable domain, rest sourced from reference TRBV5-1 and TRBJ1-1, is KAGVTQTPRYLIKTRGQQVTLSCSPISGHRSVSWYQQTPGQGLQFLFEYFSETQRNKGNFPGRFSGRQFSNSRSEMNVSTLELGDSALYLCASSLVGGVGEAFFGQGTRLTVV.

The V gene is TRBV7-9, the J gene TRBJ2-7, with TRBD2 matching over 11 bases. The CDR3 is made up of 16 amino acids. The junction had 10 bases not matched to a gene; V was cut back by 5 bases and J by 4 bases. Germline loops: CDR1 SEHNR, CDR2 FQNEAQ (reference sequence). Here the CDR3 reads CASSPSRGTSGYEQYF. CDR3 nucleotides: TGTGCCAGCAGCCCCTCCCGAGGGACTAGCGGTTACGAGCAGTACTTC.